These 10 T cell receptor beta chains were sequenced from one sample in a study of shared clonotypes between healthy human individuals. Profiling relied on immunoSEQ multiplex PCR, and the TCRdb table lists in-frame clones only, not all of them. The sample carries around 2.5 million clones, roughly 93% recorded once. Sequenced material: naive CD4+ T cells from PBMCs. Subset in this sample: CD45RA+ positively selected. The receptors were sampled from a man aged 18-30 years in good health. Some clones in this sample may be carry-over from other donors' samples.

This clone came up once. V gene TRBV7-2 combines with J gene TRBJ2-7; D not resolved. Germline V gene lookup returns CDR1 SGHTA and CDR2 FQGNSA. The V and J ends lost 2 bases and 0 bases respectively, with 8 bases between them. CDR3 length: 14 residues. CDR3: CASSLRPDSYEQYF. CDR3 nucleotide sequence: TGTGCCAGCAGCTTACGCCCTGACTCCTACGAGCAGTACTTC. Full variable domain (missing parts from reference TRBV7-2 and TRBJ2-7): GAGVSQSPSNKVTEKGKDVELRCDPISGHTALYWYRQSLGQGLEFLIYFQGNSAPDKSGLPSDRFSAERTGGSVSTLTIQRTQQEDSAVYLCASSLRPDSYEQYFGPGTRLTVT.

V is TRBV11-3 and J is TRBJ1-1, with D perhaps matching TRBD1 (5 bases). Germline V gives CDR1 SGHNT, CDR2 YENEEA. CDR3 size: 13 residues. Trimming took off 5 bases at V and 2 bases at J, with 9 bases between the two ends. As DNA, the CDR3 is TGTGCCAGCAGCAGGACACTAAACACTGAAGCTTTCTTT. Its translation: CASSRTLNTEAFF.

Of note for this clone: Other DNA sequences within the sample encode an identical CDR3. This sequence joins TRBV2 and TRBJ2-7; 9 nucleotides agree with TRBD1. CDR1 and CDR2 (germline): SNHLY, FYNNEI. This CDR3 comprises 14 residues. V lost 4 bases to trimming and J lost 1 base; unmatched junction nucleotides: 2. The CDR3 DNA follows: TGTGCCAGCAGTGGTGGGACAGGGTCCTACGAGCAGTACTTC. It yields the protein CASSGGTGSYEQYF.

The gene calls are TRBV11-2 and TRBJ2-1; 9 bases are a match to TRBD2. Trimming took 5 bases from V and 2 from J; bases not matched to a gene: 13. The CDR3 totals 18 residues. Germline V gene data show CDR1 as SGHAT and CDR2 as FQNNGV. In DNA, the CDR3 is TGTGCCAGCAGCGCTAGGGACTTTGGCGGGAGGGCCTACAATGAGCAGTTCTTC. Its protein product is CASSARDFGGRAYNEQFF.

J is TRBJ1-4 and V is TRBV29-1; perhaps TRBD1 as D (5 bases). V lost 7 bases to trimming and J lost 4 bases, with 19 bases between them. This CDR3 region has 15 residues. The V gene's germline CDR1 is SQVTM and CDR2 ANQGSEA. CDR3 sequence (DNA): TGCAGCGCGGGGGGAGGGGACGGCGGTAATGAAAAACTGTTTTTT. Protein: CSAGGGDGGNEKLFF.

The count of this clone is one. The chain uses TRBV5-6 and TRBJ2-6; either TRBD1 or TRBD2 may fit D (6 bases each). The ends were cut back, 4 bases at V and 4 bases at J, with 15 bases in the middle. CDR3 length: 16 residues. Germline CDR1 SGHDT, CDR2 YYEEEE. The CDR3 reads CASSQPGAVGANVLTF. CDR3 sequence (DNA): TGTGCCAGCAGCCAGCCGGGGGCGGTCGGGGCCAACGTCCTGACTTTC.

This chain uses TRBV6-5 with TRBJ2-3; TRBD2 matches at 7 bases. The CDR3 extends over 15 amino acids. CDR1 and CDR2 (germline): MNHEY, SVGAGI. Trimming cost V 0 bases and J 13 bases; bases outside gene matches: 13. In DNA, the CDR3 is TGTGCCAGCAGTTACTCGGTCTTCGGAGGGGAGGGTAAGTATTTT. Translation: CASSYSVFGGEGKYF.

V usage is TRBV6-5 and J usage is TRBJ2-3; D is perhaps TRBD1 (5 bases). In germline, CDR1 is MNHEY, CDR2 SVGAGI. The CDR3 runs to 16 residues. V gave up 0 bases and J gave up 0 bases, with 10 bases separating them. CDR3: CASSYSGASSTDTQYF. In DNA form, the CDR3 reads TGTGCCAGCAGTTACTCTGGGGCATCTAGCACAGATACGCAGTATTTT.

This sequence joins TRBV5-1 and TRBJ2-5; TRBD2 matches at 13 bases. The germline V gene encodes CDR1 SGHRS and CDR2 YFSETQ. CDR3 length: 14 residues. The trim removed 7 bases at V and 3 bases at J, leaving 3 bases unmatched. CDR3 in amino acids: CASGTSGAKETQYF. CDR3 coding DNA: TGCGCCAGCGGGACTAGCGGGGCGAAAGAGACCCAGTACTTC.

This chain uses TRBV7-9 with TRBJ2-7; 7 bases are a match to TRBD2. The germline V gene encodes CDR1 SEHNR and CDR2 FQNEAQ (reference sequence). With V trimmed by 5 bases and J by 2 bases, 3 bases remained unmatched. The CDR3 spans 13 residues. CDR3 sequence (DNA): TGTGCCAGCAGCAGACTAGCTACCTACGAGCAGTACTTC. As protein: CASSRLATYEQYF.